The 8 T cell receptor beta chains listed next were all sequenced from one sample in a study of blood T cell repertoires in COVID-19. Data came from immunoSEQ multiplex PCR; TCRdb stores just in-frame clones and leaves some out. Counted here are some 130,000 clones, around 88% occurring once; the ten biggest clones make up less than 20%. Sequenced material: peripheral blood. The receptors come from a man aged 50-60 years with active or convalescent COVID-19.

V and J are TRBV12-3 or TRBV12-4 and TRBJ2-2; TRBD1 matches 8 bases. Trimming cost V 6 bases and J 6 bases; bases outside gene matches: 3. The CDR3 sequence is 13 residues long. The CDR3 is CASSKQGAGELFF. The CDR3, as DNA: TGTGCCAGCAGCAAACAGGGGGCCGGGGAGCTGTTTTTT.

This rearrangement joins TRBV6-2 or TRBV6-3 to TRBJ2-7; TRBD1 matches at 7 bases. Germline V CDR1 and CDR2: MNHEY, SVGEGT. V gave up 2 bases and J gave up 4 bases; unmatched junction bases: 17. This CDR3 comprises 18 residues. The CDR3 sequence: CASSYDFNSGTARYEQYF. The DNA for the CDR3 is TGTGCCAGCAGTTACGACTTCAATTCCGGGACAGCGAGGTACGAGCAGTACTTC.

The chain employs TRBV3-1 (or the pseudogene TRBV3-2) and TRBJ2-7; no clear D gene. The V end was cut by 0 bases, the J end by 2 bases, with 11 bases between. The CDR3 covers 15 residues. Germline values: CDR1 LGHDT, CDR2 YNNKEL (reference sequence). In nucleotides, the CDR3 is TGTGCCAGCAGCCAAGACAGTCGCCCCACCTACGAGCAGTACTTC. It encodes CASSQDSRPTYEQYF.

This clone was recorded many times. This chain joins TRBV11-2 and TRBJ1-6; 8 bases align to TRBD1. Unmatched junction bases numbered 9, after V lost 5 bases and J lost 0 bases. Germline V gives CDR1 SGHAT, CDR2 FQNNGV. The CDR3 sequence is 18 residues long. The CDR3 bases are TGTGCCAGCAGCCCGCGACCAGGGGGCAGCTCCTATAATTCACCCCTCCACTTT. Residues: CASSPRPGGSSYNSPLHF.

This clone was recorded once. The chain carries TRBV9 and TRBJ2-5; D is perhaps TRBD1 (5 bases). This CDR3 region has 20 residues. V shed 0 bases and J shed 4 bases, with 28 bases lying between them. Germline values: CDR1 SGDLS, CDR2 YYNGEE. CDR3 residues: CASSVEGSFERANLGETQYF. Written as DNA, the CDR3 is TGTGCCAGCAGCGTAGAGGGGTCCTTCGAAAGGGCGAATCTCGGAGAGACCCAGTACTTC.

V usage is TRBV19 and J usage is TRBJ1-5; D perhaps matches TRBD1 (5 bases). The CDR3 loop spans 15 amino acids. The germline V and J ends were trimmed by 3 bases and 4 bases, with 13 bases remaining between them. Germline V lookup: CDR1 LNHDA, CDR2 SQIVND (reference sequence). The CDR3 sequence is CASSIGQEGNQPQHF. The CDR3 region has the DNA TGTGCCAGTAGTATCGGGCAGGAGGGGAATCAGCCCCAGCATTTT.

The chain has TRBV4-3 and TRBJ2-3, with 11 bases matching TRBD2. Per germline, CDR1 LGHNA and CDR2 YSLEER. J gave up 5 bases and V 3 bases, and 4 bases lay outside the gene matches. The CDR3 is 15 amino acids. The CDR3 spells CASSQQTSGGDTQYF. CDR3 bases: TGCGCCAGCAGCCAGCAAACTAGCGGGGGAGATACGCAGTATTTT.

The rearrangement uses TRBV2 and TRBJ2-7, with 7 bases lining up with TRBD1. V lost 2 bases to trimming and J lost 2 bases; unmatched junction nucleotides: 6. CDR3 length: 15 amino acids. Germline V gives CDR1 SNHLY, CDR2 FYNNEI. The CDR3 loop is CASSERPGQPYEQYF. Written as DNA, the CDR3 is TGTGCCAGCAGTGAACGGCCGGGACAGCCCTACGAGCAGTACTTC.